Described below is a single T cell receptor (beta chain) sequence and its context. The same CDR3 also results from other DNA sequences found in this sample. The sample originates from a study of blood T cell repertoires in COVID-19. Overall study context: COVID-19 samples collected from the United States, Italy and Spain covered acute and convalescent phases.

Sequencing used immunoSEQ multiplex PCR; TCRdb keeps in-frame clones, though not all of them. The data contain roughly 280,000 clones, 83% of them singletons. Germline CDR1 and CDR2: LNHDA and SQIVND (reference sequence). V was trimmed by 6 bases and J by 2 bases, leaving 7 bases between them. The CDR3 covers 12 residues. The V call is TRBV19, the J call TRBJ1-1; tentatively, D is TRBD1 (6 bases). Sequencing input: peripheral blood. The receptor's source is a man in his fifties or sixties who had recovered from COVID-19. CDR3 protein: CASRDRNTEAFF. CDR3 bases: TGTGCCAGTAGGGACAGAAACACTGAAGCTTTCTTT. Full variable domain (missing parts from reference TRBV19 and TRBJ1-1): DGGITQSPKYLFRKEGQNVTLSCEQNLNHDAMYWYRQDPGQGLRLIYYSQIVNDFQKGDIAEGYSVSREKKESFPLTVTSAQKNPTAFYLCASRDRNTEAFFGQGTRLTVV.